This TCR beta chain was documented in a study of T cell clonality in common variable immunodeficiency. Study conclusions and caveats: Common variable immunodeficiency TCR beta sequences reportedly had fewer deletions and N-nucleotide insertions.

Details on this clone: Its matching antigen is unknown.

Using immunoSEQ multiplex PCR, the repertoire was profiled, and TCRdb retains in-frame clones only, with some absent. The sample has 25,000 to 35,000 clones, none seen only once; the top ten hold 29%. Input material: peripheral blood mononuclear cells. This receptor was identified in a human donor with common variable immunodeficiency.

CDR3 sequence reads: CATTTARADTQYF. Partial CDR3 DNA: TGTGCCACGACTACGGCTCGTGCAGATACG. The chain uses TRBV30 and TRBJ2-3; a weak D match, TRBD2 (5 bases). Read sequence stops 3 residues before the CDR3 end, and the germline J gene provides the missing end. Germline V gene sequence: CDR1 GTSNPN, CDR2 SVGIG (reference sequence). Trimming removed 8 bases from V and 4 bases from J, with 16 bases in between. This CDR3 contains 13 residues. The full variable domain, completed using reference TRBV30 and TRBJ2-3, is SQTIHQWPATLVQPVGSPLSLECTVEGTSNPNLYWYRQAAGRGLQLLFYSVGIGQISSEVPQNLSASRPQDRQFILSSKKLLLSDSGFYLCATTTARADTQYFGPGTRLTVL.